The clone carrying this TCR beta chain was found once. In the source study's methods: Reference gene primer amplification gave estimated nucleated cell counts. The assay was immunoSEQ multiplex PCR, and TCRdb's table has in-frame clones only and misses some. The DNA was the basis for D and trimming; V, J and clone size are from that table. The top ten hold 3% of the sample, which has over 85,000 clones, roughly 86% seen once. This entry is derived from a study of blood T cell repertoires in COVID-19. Study overall: There were acute and convalescent COVID-19 samples, and they came from the United States, Italy and Spain. From T cells, B-cell-depleted T cells, or PBMCs came the material, which was cDNA or gDNA.

The CDR3 sequence is 15 residues long. Trimming stripped 3 bases from V and 1 base from J, with 11 bases between. Germline V gene sequence: CDR1 KGHDR, CDR2 SFDVKD. The V call is TRBV24-1, the J call TRBJ2-5; D is perhaps TRBD1 (6 bases). This clonotype originated in a man aged 45-65 years with active or convalescent COVID-19. Input material: peripheral blood. This CDR3 reads CATSDTQGSQETQYF. In DNA form, the CDR3 reads TGTGCCACCAGTGATACCCAGGGGAGCCAAGAGACCCAGTACTTC.